Following are 14 T cell receptor beta chains from one sample sequenced in a study of shared T cell receptors in the human thymus. Generated by immunoSEQ multiplex PCR, the TCRdb table keeps only in-frame clones and is missing some. The repertoire consists of about 380,000 clones, with approximately 95% occurring once and the leading ten covering about 0.02%. Input material: thymocytes. Receptors originate from a human donor.

The chain recombines TRBV15 with TRBJ2-4, with 9 positions matching TRBD2. Losses at the gene ends were 1 base for V and 0 bases for J; bases not matched to a gene: 4. The CDR3 runs to 17 residues. Germline CDR1 LNHNV, CDR2 YYDKDF (reference sequence). Here the CDR3 DNA reads TGTGCCACCAGCAGAGGGGGACTAGCCTTAGCCAAAAACATTCAGTACTTC. This gives the protein CATSRGGLALAKNIQYF.

The rearrangement links TRBV5-1 to TRBJ2-5; 10 bases are shared with TRBD1. V lost 0 bases and J lost 6; bases outside the gene matches: 5. This CDR3 spans 15 amino acids. Germline CDR1 reads SGHRS; CDR2 reads YFSETQ. The CDR3 protein is CASSLAGDRGKTQYF. The CDR3 nucleotides read TGCGCCAGCAGCTTGGCCGGGGACAGGGGCAAGACCCAGTACTTC.

CDR3 amino acids: CASSRTGFAPGQYF. CDR3 DNA: TGTGCCAGCAGCCGGACAGGGTTCGCGCCCGGGCAGTACTTC. The chain combines TRBV28 with TRBJ2-7, with 8 bases that match TRBD1. This CDR3 spans 14 amino acids. CDR1 and CDR2 (germline): MDHEN, SYDVKM. Unmatched junction bases numbered 13, after V lost 6 bases and J lost 9 bases.

The rearrangement joins TRBV6-6 to TRBJ2-5; TRBD2 matches 7 bases. V dropped 7 bases and J dropped 9; count of bases not matched to a gene: 11. CDR1 is MNHNY and CDR2 is SVGAGI in the germline V gene (reference sequence). The CDR3 spans 13 residues. CDR3 in amino acids: CASMGGVTRAQYF. The CDR3 coding sequence is TGTGCCAGCATGGGGGGGGTCACCCGGGCCCAGTACTTC.

J is TRBJ2-3 and V is TRBV7-2, with D possibly being TRBD2 (6 bases). V lost 5 bases, J lost 2 bases, and 17 bases lay in between. The CDR3 is made up of 16 amino acids. The germline V gene encodes CDR1 SGHTA and CDR2 FQGNSA. This CDR3 reads CASSLFTSRVTDTQYF. The CDR3 region has the DNA TGTGCCAGCAGCCTCTTTACTAGCAGGGTCACAGATACGCAGTATTTT.

The gene calls are TRBV5-6 and TRBJ2-7; TRBD1 matches at 7 bases. With 1 base clipped from V and 4 bases from J, the junction kept 5 bases outside the gene matches. The CDR3 totals 14 residues. Germline-derived CDR1 and CDR2 are SGHDT and YYEEEE. The CDR3 DNA reads TGTGCCAGCAGCTTGAGGGGGCGCGGTTACGAGCAGTACTTC. Translated, it gives CASSLRGRGYEQYF.

The chain joins TRBV6-4 to TRBJ2-1; 8 nucleotides align to TRBD2. V dropped 3 bases and J dropped 4; count of bases not matched to a gene: 8. CDR3 size: 16 residues. In germline, CDR1 is MRHNA, CDR2 SNTAGT. CDR3 nucleotide sequence: TGTGCCAGCAGTGAAGGTAGCGGGGACAAATACAATGAGCAGTTCTTC. This gives the protein CASSEGSGDKYNEQFF.

The V and J genes are TRBV11-1 and TRBJ2-7, with D perhaps assigned TRBD1 or TRBD2 (5 bases each). V lost 8 bases, J lost 2 bases, and 16 bases lay in between. CDR3 length: 14 amino acids. The germline gives CDR1 SGHAT, CDR2 FQDESV (reference sequence). CDR3 sequence: CASHSGTSPYEQYF. The CDR3 DNA follows: TGTGCCAGCCATTCCGGGACCTCCCCCTACGAGCAGTACTTC.

V is TRBV28 and J is TRBJ1-5; 9 bases fit TRBD1. The CDR3 has 18 residues. Trimming took 6 bases from V and 0 from J; bases not matched to a gene: 12. CDR1 is MDHEN, CDR2 SYDVKM, per germline. DNA for the CDR3: TGTGCCAGCAGAGGATGGGACAGGGCGGGGTATAGCAATCAGCCCCAGCATTTT. Protein product: CASRGWDRAGYSNQPQHF.

This chain joins TRBV13 and TRBJ2-7; TRBD1 matches at 8 bases. V lost 8 bases, J lost 1 base, and 4 bases stayed unmatched. The germline CDR1 and CDR2 sequences are PRHDT and FYEKMQ (reference sequence). The CDR3 is 13 amino acids. This CDR3 is CASGRQGSYEQYF. The CDR3 bases are TGTGCCAGCGGACGACAGGGGTCCTACGAGCAGTACTTC.

The chain links TRBV27 to TRBJ1-5; 7 bases line up with TRBD1. The CDR3 is 14 residues long. Germline CDR1 reads MNHEY; CDR2 reads SMNVEV (reference sequence). V was clipped by 5 bases and J by 6 bases; unmatched bases: 7. CDR3 nucleotide sequence: TGTGCCAGCAGTCCCTCGGGACAGATTCAGCCCCAGCATTTT. Its protein is CASSPSGQIQPQHF.

This chain links TRBV5-1 with TRBJ2-1; weak D call: TRBD2 (6 bases). The germline V and J ends were trimmed by 4 bases and 0 bases, with 14 bases remaining between them. The CDR3 contains 16 residues. CDR1 SGHRS and CDR2 YFSETQ come from the germline V gene. CDR3 residues: CASSRALADSYNEQFF. In DNA form, the CDR3 reads TGCGCCAGCAGCCGGGCTTTAGCGGACTCCTACAATGAGCAGTTCTTC.

The rearrangement uses TRBV2 and TRBJ2-3; 14 bases fit TRBD2. This CDR3 has 15 amino acids. Germline V gene data show CDR1 as SNHLY and CDR2 as FYNNEI. Trimming cost V 6 bases and J 4 bases; bases outside gene matches: 3. CDR3 residues: CASRGTSGSPDTQYF. DNA of the CDR3: TGTGCCAGCAGGGGGACTAGCGGGAGTCCAGATACGCAGTATTTT.

The rearrangement uses TRBV18 and TRBJ2-7; D ambiguous. The CDR3 contains 13 residues. The germline CDR1 and CDR2 sequences are KGHSH and LQKENI. V lost 6 bases and J 4 bases, leaving 13 bases between the germline ends. CDR3 region: CASSNLHVYEQYF. In DNA form, the CDR3 reads TGTGCCAGCTCCAACCTCCATGTGTACGAGCAGTACTTC.